This TCR beta chain comes out of a study of T cells in Graves' hyperthyroidism and ophthalmopathy. The V gene's germline CDR1 is SGHTA and CDR2 FQGNSA. V shed 4 bases and J 3 bases; nucleotides not matched to a gene: 3. The CDR3 runs to 15 residues. What was amplified from RNA transcripts were TCR beta CDR3 regions. With the HTBI primer set, the TCR CDR3 went through a first round of RT-PCR. TCRdb ran MiXCR on the multiplex PCR reads and lists one entry per CDR3 protein. This table holds over 700,000 distinct CDR3 sequences, 30% to 40% found once. Study-wide points: Blood shared most expanded thyroid clonotypes above 0.001.

A remark on this clonotype: Its antigen is not identified.

The sample consisted of blood. This sequence joins TRBV7-2 and TRBJ1-6, with 7 bases identical to TRBD1. This sequence originates from a woman between 40 and 50 years old with Graves' hyperthyroidism. Written as DNA, the CDR3 is TGTGCCAGCAGCTACCGGACAGGCTATAATTCACCCCTCCACTTT. Amino acids: CASSYRTGYNSPLHF.